A selection of T cell receptor beta chains follows, all from one sample in a study of blood T cell repertoires in COVID-19. Clones were sequenced by immunoSEQ multiplex PCR, and TCRdb holds only the in-frame ones, with some missing. The sample contains approximately 360,000 clones, around 83% of which appear only once. Sequenced sample: PBMCs or T cells enriched from blood (not recorded which). The receptor set was obtained from a woman in her 50s who had recovered from COVID-19. Both conserved end residues are trimmed from each CDR3. Part of the rows lack a size; the others show once, few, many or a class for expanded clones.

J gene,V gene,clone size,CDR3 protein
TRBJ1-2,TRBV6-1,.,ASSEQGHYGYT
TRBJ2-7,TRBV19,.,ASSRPGGYEQY
TRBJ2-7,TRBV28,.,ASFPTAGEQRGPGSSYEQY
TRBJ1-2,TRBV30,few,AWSGTGYHYGYT
TRBJ2-3,TRBV29-1,.,SVRQTFTDTQY
TRBJ1-2,TRBV4-3,once,ASSQVGSNYGYT
TRBJ2-7,TRBV5-1,.,ASSWGSTGAHHEQY
TRBJ1-6,TRBV19,once,ARGRGKAHSPLH
TRBJ2-2,TRBV4-2,.,ASSAQGEAGELF
TRBJ1-1,TRBV6-5,.,ASRPQGSHTEAF
TRBJ1-2,TRBV27,.,ASSLSAGSVANSMGYT
TRBJ2-4,TRBV12-5,.,ASNQQGNLAKNIQY
TRBJ1-1,TRBV27,.,ASSLRITGYGAPEAF
TRBJ1-4,TRBV11-3,.,ASSQLAGSKLF
TRBJ1-2,TRBV14,few,ASRPGTGFGYT
TRBJ1-2,TRBV2,few,ASSGDSLNYGYT
TRBJ1-1,TRBV19,.,ASSMPQQGVKAF
TRBJ1-1,TRBV7-2,.,ASSLSHTTNTEAF
TRBJ2-1,TRBV4-1,.,ASSHPPRSSYNEQF
TRBJ2-3,TRBV6-1,.,ASSEAGGITDTQY
TRBJ1-2,TRBV4-2,.,ASSHVLDRGEGYT
TRBJ2-1,TRBV5-1,once,ASSAGQGIPNEQF